This is a list of T cell receptor beta chains from one sample in a study of somatic mutations in cytotoxic T cells in rheumatoid arthritis. Profiling relied on immunoSEQ multiplex PCR, and the TCRdb table lists in-frame clones only, not all of them. The data hold 9,000 to 13,000 clones, with over 80% observed a single time. What was sequenced was CD8+ T cells sorted from blood. These receptors all stem from an adult with rheumatoid arthritis. CDR3s include the opening cysteine and the closing phenylalanine or tryptophan. A D gene is named only where the DNA matches it firmly. Where a row states a size, it is once, few, many or the class of an expanded clone; other rows omit it.

clone_size,j_call,v_call,d_call,cdr3_length,cdr3_aa,cdr3_nt
few,TRBJ2-7,TRBV7-8,TRBD1,17,CASSFRTGTGGGYEQYF,TGTGCCAGCAGCTTCCGAACCGGGACAGGGGGCGGGTACGAGCAGTACTTC
once,TRBJ2-3,TRBV27,NA,21,CASSLSGVGGRPGPSTDTQYF,TGTGCCAGCAGTTTATCGGGGGTGGGGGGGCGCCCGGGTCCAAGCACAGATACGCAGTATTTT
NA,TRBJ2-3,TRBV10-3,TRBD2,15,CATLAGEVGTDTQYF,TGTGCCACCCTAGCGGGAGAAGTGGGCACAGATACGCAGTATTTT
NA,TRBJ1-2,TRBV27,NA,14,CASSLGGGTYGYTF,TGTGCCAGCAGCCTGGGAGGGGGGACCTATGGCTACACCTTC
NA,TRBJ1-2,TRBV5-4,TRBD1,14,CASSLGDRDYGYTF,TGTGCCAGCAGCTTGGGGGACAGGGACTATGGCTACACCTTC
NA,TRBJ1-2,TRBV7-9,TRBD1,14,CASSLTDRGDGYTF,TGTGCCAGCAGCTTGACAGACAGGGGGGACGGCTACACCTTC
NA,TRBJ2-5,TRBV27,NA,16,CASGSYFRGRGETQYF,TGTGCCAGCGGCAGTTATTTCAGGGGACGAGGAGAGACCCAGTACTTC
few,TRBJ1-3,TRBV7-9,NA,15,CASSLAGDSGNTIYF,TGTGCCAGCAGCTTAGCCGGGGACTCTGGAAACACCATATATTTT
NA,TRBJ1-2,TRBV28,NA,14,CASSLRAGLYGYTF,TGTGCCAGCAGCCTCAGGGCAGGCCTCTATGGCTACACCTTC
NA,TRBJ1-1,TRBV29-1,NA,15,CSGKGSGTGNTEAFF,TGCAGCGGGAAGGGTTCCGGGACGGGGAACACTGAAGCTTTCTTT
NA,TRBJ1-6,TRBV9,NA,15,CASSEGGSGNSPLHF,TGTGCCAGCAGCGAGGGAGGGTCGGGTAATTCACCCCTCCACTTT
NA,TRBJ1-2,TRBV6-5,NA,15,CASSAFFQGVYGYTF,TGTGCCAGCAGCGCGTTTTTTCAGGGTGTCTATGGCTACACCTTC
NA,TRBJ1-3,TRBV7-6,NA,16,CASSQSTRSSGNTIYF,TGTGCCAGCAGCCAAAGCACTAGAAGCTCTGGAAACACCATATATTTT
NA,TRBJ2-1,TRBV11-3,TRBD2,15,CASSAWTSGNNEQFF,TGTGCCAGCAGCGCCTGGACTAGCGGTAACAATGAGCAGTTCTTC
NA,TRBJ1-3,TRBV7-3,NA,15,CASSLTGASGNTIYF,TGTGCCAGCAGCTTAACAGGGGCTTCTGGAAACACCATATATTTT
NA,TRBJ2-1,TRBV7-9,NA,12,CASSGASGEQFF,TGTGCCAGCTCAGGGGCTAGCGGCGAGCAGTTCTTC
once,TRBJ2-7,TRBV2,NA,15,CASSEEGDIAHEQYF,TGTGCCAGCAGTGAGGAGGGTGACATAGCCCACGAGCAGTACTTC
NA,TRBJ2-3,TRBV7-8,NA,14,CASSLGLNTDTQYF,TGTGCCAGCAGCTTAGGTCTCAACACAGATACGCAGTATTTT
NA,TRBJ1-2,TRBV15,NA,16,CATSRDSGTATHGYTF,TGTGCCACCAGCAGAGATTCGGGGACTGCTACCCATGGCTACACCTTC
NA,TRBJ1-2,TRBV2,NA,15,CASSLETRYLYGYTF,TGTGCCAGCAGTCTCGAGACACGATACCTCTATGGCTACACCTTC
few,TRBJ1-2,TRBV4-1,NA,15,CASSQVVTPVSGYTF,TGCGCCAGCAGCCAAGTCGTGACACCGGTGTCTGGCTACACCTTC
NA,TRBJ2-1,TRBV27,TRBD2,13,CASSSGRRNEQFF,TGTGCCAGCAGCAGCGGGAGGAGGAATGAGCAGTTCTTC
NA,TRBJ2-1,TRBV19,TRBD1,15,CASSPGTGLYNEQFF,TGTGCCAGTAGTCCCGGGACAGGGCTGTACAATGAGCAGTTCTTC
NA,TRBJ1-1,TRBV5-1,TRBD1,16,CASSLPKTGWNTEAFF,TGCGCCAGCAGCTTACCCAAGACAGGGTGGAACACTGAAGCTTTCTTT
NA,TRBJ1-2,TRBV7-9,NA,15,CASSLGAGVAYGYTF,TGTGCCAGCAGCTTGGGGGCGGGGGTCGCCTATGGCTACACCTTC
NA,TRBJ1-1,TRBV14,NA,13,CASSPGSNTEAFF,TGTGCCAGCAGCCCGGGGTCGAACACTGAAGCTTTCTTT
NA,TRBJ1-1,TRBV7-9,NA,15,CASSLRVGLNTEAFF,TGTGCCAGCAGCTTAAGAGTTGGGTTGAACACTGAAGCTTTCTTT
NA,TRBJ2-7,TRBV6-5,NA,14,CASSYVMGDYEQYF,TGTGCCAGCAGTTACGTTATGGGGGATTACGAGCAGTACTTC
NA,TRBJ2-5,TRBV5-1,TRBD2,16,CASSFLAGVLQETQYF,TGCGCCAGCAGCTTTCTGGCGGGAGTACTCCAAGAGACCCAGTACTTC
NA,TRBJ1-5,TRBV19,NA,14,CASSIAGYNQPQHF,TGTGCCAGTAGTATTGCAGGGTACAATCAGCCCCAGCATTTT
NA,TRBJ1-2,TRBV9,TRBD1,16,CASSSVTGTGAYGYTF,TGTGCCAGCAGCTCAGTAACCGGGACAGGGGCCTATGGCTACACCTTC
NA,TRBJ2-7,TRBV5-4,TRBD1,14,CASSPGTGSSEQYF,TGTGCCAGCAGCCCCGGGACAGGGTCGTCCGAGCAGTACTTC
NA,TRBJ2-5,TRBV13,TRBD2,14,CASGSGGVGETQYF,TGTGCCAGCGGTAGCGGGGGGGTAGGGGAGACCCAGTACTTC
NA,TRBJ2-1,TRBV19,NA,15,CASSSRRGPYNEQFF,TGTGCCAGTAGTAGTCGTCGGGGACCATACAATGAGCAGTTCTTC
few,TRBJ2-7,TRBV5-1,NA,11,CASSSGTSEYF,TGCGCCAGCAGCTCAGGGACCTCGGAGTACTTC
NA,TRBJ2-3,TRBV27,NA,15,CASSLMLSYSNTQYF,TGTGCCAGCAGTTTAATGCTCAGCTACTCGAATACGCAGTATTTT
once,TRBJ2-3,TRBV19,TRBD2,15,CASSPTSVITDTQYF,TGTGCCAGTAGCCCCACTAGCGTGATCACAGATACGCAGTATTTT
NA,TRBJ2-2,TRBV4-2,TRBD2,22,CASGQDIGTSGGTFSNTGELFF,TGTGCCAGCGGCCAAGATATAGGGACTAGCGGGGGGACGTTTTCGAACACCGGGGAGCTGTTTTTT
NA,TRBJ2-2,TRBV10-2,NA,15,CASSSGQRGPGELFF,TGCGCCAGCAGCTCAGGACAGAGGGGTCCCGGGGAGCTGTTTTTT
once,TRBJ1-1,TRBV12-5,NA,15,CASGSPREGSPEAFF,TGTGCTAGTGGTTCGCCTCGGGAGGGGAGCCCTGAAGCTTTCTTT
NA,TRBJ1-1,TRBV6-5,NA,13,CASHIGGFTEAFF,TGTGCCAGCCATATAGGAGGGTTCACTGAAGCTTTCTTT
NA,TRBJ2-1,TRBV5-6,NA,12,CASSSSDNEQFF,TGTGCCAGCAGTTCCTCAGACAATGAGCAGTTCTTC
NA,TRBJ2-7,TRBV6-1,NA,15,CASSEAHTGSYEQYF,TGTGCCAGCAGTGAAGCGCACACAGGTTCCTACGAGCAGTACTTC
NA,TRBJ1-2,TRBV5-1,TRBD1,16,CASSPGQGAYPYGYTF,TGCGCCAGCAGCCCGGGACAGGGTGCGTACCCATATGGCTACACCTTC
NA,TRBJ2-3,TRBV27,NA,14,CASISEGDLNTQYF,TGTGCCAGCATTTCAGAGGGGGACCTTAATACGCAGTATTTT
once,TRBJ2-7,TRBV25-1,TRBD2,17,CASSPGTSGGVMYEQYF,TGTGCCAGCTCGCCAGGGACTAGCGGGGGCGTCATGTACGAGCAGTACTTC
NA,TRBJ2-2,TRBV30,TRBD2,16,CAWTIGLAGYTGELFF,TGTGCCTGGACCATAGGACTAGCGGGGTACACCGGGGAGCTGTTTTTT
NA,TRBJ1-1,TRBV4-1,TRBD1,16,CASSQIQGVVNTEAFF,TGCGCCAGCAGCCAGATACAGGGGGTCGTGAACACTGAAGCTTTCTTT
NA,TRBJ2-7,TRBV27,NA,13,CASSYRGNYEQYF,TGTGCCAGCAGTTATCGGGGAAACTACGAGCAGTACTTC
NA,TRBJ2-5,TRBV4-1,NA,15,CASSPPVLAGETQYF,TGCGCCAGCAGCCCCCCCGTTTTGGCAGGGGAGACCCAGTACTTC
NA,TRBJ1-3,TRBV7-2,TRBD1,16,CASSPGQGYSGNTIYF,TGTGCCAGCAGCCCGGGACAGGGGTACTCTGGAAACACCATATATTTT
NA,TRBJ1-1,TRBV4-1,NA,16,CASSQVNTGRGTEAFF,TGCGCCAGCAGCCAAGTAAACACAGGGAGGGGCACTGAAGCTTTCTTT
few,TRBJ1-2,TRBV6-5,NA,10,CASWEGGYTF,TGTGCCAGCTGGGAGGGTGGCTACACCTTC